These 26 T cell receptor beta chains share one sample of origin, sequenced in a study of CD8+CD57+ T cells in acquired aplastic anemia. The study profiled TCR beta VDJ and CDR3 using genomic DNA as template. TCRdb reanalysed the reads using MiXCR and keeps one entry per CDR3 protein. Among about 420,000 distinct CDR3 sequences listed, roughly 64% were seen once. Specimen: sorted CD4+, CD8+, or CD8+CD57+ T cells (not recorded which) from PBMCs. Receptors originate from a human donor in good health, serving as a control.

This clonotype was found many times. The chain has TRBV20-1 and TRBJ2-6; 9 bases fit TRBD1. Germline CDR1 is DFQATT and CDR2 is SNEGSKA (reference sequence). The CDR3 is 16 amino acids. Unmatched junction bases numbered 6, after V lost 5 bases and J lost 1 base. The CDR3 nucleotides read TGCAGTGCTGATCGACAGGGGGTATCTGGGGCCAACGTCCTGACTTTC. Translated: CSADRQGVSGANVLTF.

At least ten counts were recorded for this clonotype. This chain uses TRBV5-8 with TRBJ2-1; TRBD1 matches 9 bases. The CDR3 loop spans 17 amino acids. J was trimmed by 10 bases and V by 2 bases; bases with no gene match: 16. Germline CDR1 SGHTS, CDR2 YDEGEE. In DNA, the CDR3 is TGTGCCAGCAGCTTCCTAACCCCGGGACAGGGAGGGGACGAGCAGTTCTTC. Residues: CASSFLTPGQGGDEQFF. The full variable domain, completed using reference TRBV5-8 and TRBJ2-1, is EAGVTQSPTHLIKTRGQQATLRCSPISGHTSVYWYQQALGLGLQFLLWYDEGEERNRGNFPPRFSGRQFPNYSSELNVNALELEDSALYLCASSFLTPGQGGDEQFFGPGTRLTVL.

V and J are TRBV27 and TRBJ1-2; D gene uncertain. Deletions cut 5 bases from V and 8 bases from J, with 12 bases between. Germline-derived CDR1 and CDR2 are MNHEY and SMNVEV (reference sequence). The CDR3 runs to 12 residues. The CDR3 reads CASSQDTRGYTF. DNA for the CDR3: TGTGCCAGCAGTCAAGACACGAGGGGCTACACCTTC.

This clonotype was recorded at least ten times. The chain combines TRBV9 with TRBJ1-2, with D uncertain. The CDR3 sequence is 14 residues long. V was pared by 0 bases and J by 4 bases, with 10 bases between. From germline, CDR1 is SGDLS and CDR2 YYNGEE. This CDR3 reads CASSVAGRFYGYTF. The CDR3 region has the DNA TGTGCCAGCAGCGTAGCGGGCAGGTTCTATGGCTACACCTTC.

As concerns this clonotype: A much bigger clone sits one base away, suggesting this may be a read error. The chain couples TRBV24-1 to TRBJ1-2, with no clear D. The CDR3 has 12 amino acids. CDR1 KGHDR and CDR2 SFDVKD come from the germline V gene. V dropped 6 bases and J dropped 4 bases, with 8 bases sitting between them. The CDR3 reads CATSLLSYGYTF. In nucleotides, the CDR3 is TGTGCCACCAGTTTATTAAGCTATGGCTACACCTTC.

This clonotype has a count of ten or more. This chain links TRBV30 with TRBJ1-1, with D tentatively TRBD1 (6 bases). V lost 0 bases, J lost 10 bases, and 12 bases lay in between. CDR3 size: 12 residues. The germline CDR1 and CDR2 sequences are GTSNPN and SVGIG (reference sequence). This CDR3 reads CAWSVGGETAFF. The CDR3 nucleotides are TGTGCCTGGAGTGTAGGGGGTGAAACAGCTTTCTTT.

Remarks on this clonotype: The final CDR3 position lacks the conserved phenylalanine or tryptophan, pointing to a likely read error. No DNA is shown, since the ends of the CDR3 on it are uncertain; the CDR3 is the one TCRdb lists. This chain joins TRBV19 and TRBJ1-1. The CDR3 spans 15 amino acids, including both terminal residues. Germline V gene lookup returns CDR1 LNHDA and CDR2 SQIVND (reference sequence). CDR3 residues: CASSFTAARGKASFV.

Comment on this clonotype: One junction end disagrees with the germline gene, perhaps due to a read error. The CDR3 DNA reads TGTGCCAGCAGCTTACAACAGGACACTGAAGCTTTCTTTTTT. This codes for CASSLQQDTEAFFF. The chain is built from TRBV7-3 and TRBJ1-6, with D possibly being TRBD1 (5 bases). Germline CDR1 and CDR2: SGHTA and FQGTGA. This CDR3 is 14 amino acids long.

The gene calls are TRBV20-1 and TRBJ2-1; 8 bases align to TRBD2. Germline CDR1 reads DFQATT; CDR2 reads SNEGSKA (reference sequence). CDR3 length: 14 amino acids. The V and J ends lost 5 bases and 10 bases, in that order; junction bases with no gene match: 13. CDR3 loop: CSAARGGTGGEQFF. The CDR3 DNA follows: TGCAGTGCTGCTCGGGGGGGGACGGGAGGAGAGCAGTTCTTC.

This clonotype was seen many times. V and J are TRBV10-3 and TRBJ2-3; 10 nucleotides match TRBD2. The CDR3 contains 15 residues. V was clipped by 3 bases and J by 2 bases; unmatched bases: 2. The germline V gene has CDR1 ENHRY and CDR2 SYGVKD. The CDR3, as DNA: TGTGCCATCAGTGACCTAGCGGGGGTCACAGATACGCAGTATTTT. Translated, it gives CAISDLAGVTDTQYF.

This clonotype was counted a few times. V and J are TRBV7-9 and TRBJ2-7, with 7 bases fitting TRBD2. Germline V lookup: CDR1 SEHNR, CDR2 FQNEAQ (reference sequence). This CDR3 has 15 amino acids. V shed 4 bases and J 3 bases; nucleotides not matched to a gene: 9. DNA for the CDR3: TGTGCCAGCAGCTCGACTAGCCCAAACCGCTACGAGCAGTACTTC. It translates to CASSSTSPNRYEQYF.

With respect to this clonotype: A much larger clonotype is one base distant, so this may be a read error. V usage is TRBV7-4 and J usage is TRBJ1-2, with TRBD1 matching over 10 bases. Germline V gene lookup returns CDR1 SGHVT and CDR2 SQSDAQ. V was clipped by 5 bases and J by 6 bases; unmatched bases: 15. CDR3 length: 17 residues. The CDR3 DNA is TGTGCCAGCAGCCAGGGACAGGGGATTTTATTCGGTGATGGCTACACCTTC. Protein product: CASSQGQGILFGDGYTF. Drawing the rest from reference TRBV7-4 and TRBJ1-2, the complete variable domain is GAGVSQSPRYKVAKRGRDVALRCDSISGHVTLYWYRQTLGQGSEVLTYSQSDAQRDKSGRPSGRFSAERPERSVSTLKIQRTEQGDSAVYLCASSQGQGILFGDGYTFGSGTRLTVV.

This clonotype was observed a few times. The V and J genes are TRBV7-2 and TRBJ1-5; D gene unclear. The germline CDR1 and CDR2 sequences are SGHTA and FQGNSA. The CDR3 is 13 amino acids. V was clipped by 4 bases and J by 7 bases, with 11 bases between them. DNA for the CDR3: TGTGCCAGCAGCTCCCTCAATGGACAGCCCCAGCATTTT. Its protein is CASSSLNGQPQHF. The full variable domain, its missing parts supplied by reference TRBV7-2 and TRBJ1-5, is GAGVSQSPSNKVTEKGKDVELRCDPISGHTALYWYRQSLGQGLEFLIYFQGNSAPDKSGLPSDRFSAERTGGSVSTLTIQRTQQEDSAVYLCASSSLNGQPQHFGDGTRLSIL.

Note on this clonotype: Relative to the germline gene, one junction end is altered; a read error may explain this. CDR3: CASSLAGLSGVENF. The CDR3 DNA reads TGTGCCAGCAGCCTGGCCGGGTTATCTGGCGTAGAGAACTTC. V is TRBV9 and J is TRBJ2-7, with D unclear. Germline V gene sequence: CDR1 SGDLS, CDR2 YYNGEE. The CDR3 covers 14 residues. Full variable domain (remainder filled in from reference TRBV9 and TRBJ2-7): DSGVTQTPKHLITATGQRVTLRCSPRSGDLSVYWYQQSLDQGLQFLIQYYNGEERAKGNILERFSAQQFPDLHSELNLSSLELGDSALYFCASSLAGLSGVENFGPGTRLTVT.

The V and J genes are TRBV3-1 and TRBJ1-4; D remains unclear. V was clipped by 5 bases and J by 7 bases, with 14 bases between them. The germline V gene encodes CDR1 LGHDT and CDR2 YNNKEL (reference sequence). The CDR3 sequence is 14 residues long. The CDR3 nucleotides read TGTGCCAGCAGCAGAGAACACAGTGGTGAAAAACTGTTTTTT. Translating it yields CASSREHSGEKLFF.

The CDR3: CASSVVGTGGAGYTF. The CDR3 nucleotides are TGTGCCAGCAGCGTAGTTGGGACAGGGGGCGCGGGCTACACCTTC. The gene calls are TRBV9 and TRBJ1-2; TRBD1 matches 12 bases. Germline values: CDR1 SGDLS, CDR2 YYNGEE. The length of the CDR3 is 15 residues. J gave up 8 bases and V 0 bases, and 5 bases lay outside the gene matches.

This clonotype was seen ten or more times. The chain combines TRBV5-4 with TRBJ1-4; tentative D call: TRBD1 (6 bases). The V end lost 4 bases, the J end lost 7 bases, and 14 bases lay between the germline ends. The V gene's germline CDR1 is SGHNT and CDR2 YYREEE (reference sequence). This CDR3 spans 14 amino acids. The CDR3 nucleotides are TGTGCCAGCAGCCTCCAGGGGTCTGGTGAAAAACTGTTTTTT. This translates into CASSLQGSGEKLFF.

In this sample, this clonotype turned up many times. The rearrangement links TRBV6-2 or TRBV6-3 to TRBJ1-3; tentatively, D is TRBD1 (6 bases). The germline V and J ends were trimmed by 7 bases and 4 bases, with 11 bases remaining between them. CDR3 length: 13 residues. Germline CDR1 reads MNHEY; CDR2 reads SVGEGT. CDR3 DNA sequence: TGTGCCAGCACCTTGACAGGCGGAAACACCATATATTTT. This translates into CASTLTGGNTIYF.

This clonotype was seen only a few times. The rearrangement links TRBV9 to TRBJ1-6; 7 bases fit TRBD1. The ends lost 4 bases at V and 7 bases at J; junction bases unmatched: 5. The length of the CDR3 is 14 residues. Germline values: CDR1 SGDLS, CDR2 YYNGEE. CDR3 sequence: CASSTGQTNSPLHF. DNA of the CDR3: TGTGCCAGCAGCACGGGACAGACCAATTCACCCCTCCACTTT.

A note on this clonotype: One junction end disagrees with the germline gene, perhaps due to a read error. The chain links TRBV15 to TRBJ1-1; D remains ambiguous. The CDR3 contains 13 residues. Germline values: CDR1 LNHNV, CDR2 YYDKDF (reference sequence). The CDR3 spells CASSLAVRDGAFF. CDR3 DNA sequence: TGTGCCAGCAGCTTAGCGGTTAGAGACGGCGCTTTCTTT.

The rearrangement uses TRBV9 and TRBJ2-7, with no clear D. CDR1 is SGDLS, CDR2 YYNGEE, per germline. The CDR3 totals 14 residues. V was pared by 4 bases and J by 13 bases, with 24 bases between. CDR3 in DNA: TGTGCCAGCAGCCCAATTCAGAGTTCTGAAGCTTTCTACTTC. Translation gives CASSPIQSSEAFYF. The full variable domain, in which reference TRBV9 and TRBJ2-7 provide the parts outside the CDR3, is DSGVTQTPKHLITATGQRVTLRCSPRSGDLSVYWYQQSLDQGLQFLIQYYNGEERAKGNILERFSAQQFPDLHSELNLSSLELGDSALYFCASSPIQSSEAFYFGPGTRLTVT.

The J gene is TRBJ2-3, the V gene TRBV20-1; tentatively, D is TRBD2 (5 bases). V was cut by 7 bases and J by 0 bases, with 11 bases left in between. The V gene's germline CDR1 is DFQATT and CDR2 SNEGSKA (reference sequence). The CDR3 runs 13 residues. The CDR3 DNA reads as TGCAGTGGGACTTCGGAGAGCACAGATACGCAGTATTTT. Translation gives CSGTSESTDTQYF.

The chain couples TRBV14 to TRBJ2-7; D is perhaps TRBD2 (5 bases). With the DNA end fitting TRBJ2-5 better, the J assignment may be wrong. The CDR3 covers 12 residues. The germline gives CDR1 SGHDN, CDR2 FVKESK. The DNA of the CDR3 is TGTGCCAGCGGCCGGGATACAGAGACCCAGTACTTC. Its translation is CASGRDTETQYF.

This chain connects TRBV30 to TRBJ1-1; D unresolved. There are 14 residues in the CDR3. V was shortened by 2 bases and J by 4 bases, with 14 bases between the two germline ends. Per germline, CDR1 GTSNPN and CDR2 SVGIG (reference sequence). CDR3 loop: CAWSFAPRATEAFF. The CDR3 bases are TGTGCCTGGAGTTTTGCCCCTAGGGCCACTGAAGCTTTCTTT.

Note on this clonotype: At one end, the junction sequence differs from germline, possibly due to a read error. The rearrangement joins TRBV9 to TRBJ2-7; no definite D call. The germline V gene encodes CDR1 SGDLS and CDR2 YYNGEE. CDR3 length: 11 amino acids. As DNA, the CDR3 is TGCGCCAGCAGCGTCTCGGACCTGCAGTACTTC. Translation gives CASSVSDLQYF.

This clonotype was counted many times. V usage is TRBV19 and J usage is TRBJ2-5; weak D call: TRBD2 (6 bases). The CDR3 is made up of 14 amino acids. Per the germline V gene, CDR1 is LNHDA and CDR2 is SQIVND (reference sequence). Trimming shortened V by 3 bases and J by 5 bases, and 13 bases separated the two germline ends. CDR3 in amino acids: CASSMAGRPETQYF. The CDR3 DNA reads as TGTGCCAGTAGTATGGCGGGGCGCCCCGAGACCCAGTACTTC.